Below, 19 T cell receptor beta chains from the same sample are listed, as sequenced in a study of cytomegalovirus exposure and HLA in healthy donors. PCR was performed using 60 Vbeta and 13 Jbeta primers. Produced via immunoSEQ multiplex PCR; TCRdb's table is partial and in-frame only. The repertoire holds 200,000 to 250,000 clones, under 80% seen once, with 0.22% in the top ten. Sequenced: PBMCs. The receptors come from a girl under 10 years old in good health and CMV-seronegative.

CDR3 sequence: CASSRLTGTDTQYF. The CDR3 DNA is TGCGCCAGCAGCCGTTTGACAGGCACAGATACGCAGTATTTT. This sequence joins TRBV4-1 and TRBJ2-3, with D possibly being TRBD1 (5 bases). The V gene's germline CDR1 is MGHRA and CDR2 YSYEKL. Trimming left V 4 bases short and J 1 base short, with 9 bases between. The CDR3 has 14 amino acids.

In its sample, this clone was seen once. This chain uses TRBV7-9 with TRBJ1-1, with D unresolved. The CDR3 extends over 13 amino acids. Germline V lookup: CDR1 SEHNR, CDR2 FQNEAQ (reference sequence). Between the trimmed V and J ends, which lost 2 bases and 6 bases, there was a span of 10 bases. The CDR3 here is CASSLFEASEAFF. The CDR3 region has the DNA TGTGCCAGCAGCTTATTCGAGGCCTCTGAAGCTTTCTTT.

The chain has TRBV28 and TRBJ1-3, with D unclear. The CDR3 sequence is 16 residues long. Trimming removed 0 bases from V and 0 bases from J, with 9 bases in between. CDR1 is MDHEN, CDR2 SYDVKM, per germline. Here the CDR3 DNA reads TGTGCCAGCAGTTTATGGGTCGGGTCCTCTGGAAACACCATATATTTT. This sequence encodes CASSLWVGSSGNTIYF.

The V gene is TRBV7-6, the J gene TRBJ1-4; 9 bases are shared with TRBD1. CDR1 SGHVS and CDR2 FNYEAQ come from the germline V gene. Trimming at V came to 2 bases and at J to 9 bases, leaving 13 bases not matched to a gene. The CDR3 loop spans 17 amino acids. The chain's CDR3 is CASSLKQGAMGRQKLFF. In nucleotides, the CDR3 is TGTGCCAGCAGCTTAAAACAGGGGGCGATGGGAAGACAAAAACTGTTTTTT.

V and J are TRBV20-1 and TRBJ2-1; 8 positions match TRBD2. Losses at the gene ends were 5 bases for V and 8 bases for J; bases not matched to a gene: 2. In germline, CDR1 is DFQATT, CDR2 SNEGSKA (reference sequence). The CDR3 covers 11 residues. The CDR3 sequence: CSARSGDEQFF. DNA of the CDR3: TGCAGTGCTCGTAGCGGGGATGAGCAGTTCTTC.

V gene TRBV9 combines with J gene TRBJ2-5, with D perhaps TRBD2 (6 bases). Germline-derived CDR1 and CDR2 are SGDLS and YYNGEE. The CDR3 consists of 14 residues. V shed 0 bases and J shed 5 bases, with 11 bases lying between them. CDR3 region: CASSVGPAGETQYF. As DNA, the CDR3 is TGTGCCAGCAGCGTAGGACCGGCGGGGGAGACCCAGTACTTC.

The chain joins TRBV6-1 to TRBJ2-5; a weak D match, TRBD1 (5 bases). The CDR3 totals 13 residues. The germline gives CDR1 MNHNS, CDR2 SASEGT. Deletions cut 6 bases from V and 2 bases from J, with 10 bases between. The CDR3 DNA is TGTGCCAGCAGCCGACAGAGACAAGAGACCCAGTACTTC. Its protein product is CASSRQRQETQYF.

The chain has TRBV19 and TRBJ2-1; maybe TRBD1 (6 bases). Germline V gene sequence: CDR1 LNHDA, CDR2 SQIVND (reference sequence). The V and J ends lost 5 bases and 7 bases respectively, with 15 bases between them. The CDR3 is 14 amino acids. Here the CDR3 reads CASSFGQTSNEQFF. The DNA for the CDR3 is TGTGCCAGTAGTTTCGGACAGACCTCTAATGAGCAGTTCTTC.

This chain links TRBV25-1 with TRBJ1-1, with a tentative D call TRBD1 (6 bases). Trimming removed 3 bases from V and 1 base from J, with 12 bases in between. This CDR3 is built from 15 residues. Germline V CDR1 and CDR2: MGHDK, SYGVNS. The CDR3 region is CASSDTAGANTEAFF. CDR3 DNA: TGTGCCAGCAGTGATACTGCAGGGGCGAACACTGAAGCTTTCTTT.

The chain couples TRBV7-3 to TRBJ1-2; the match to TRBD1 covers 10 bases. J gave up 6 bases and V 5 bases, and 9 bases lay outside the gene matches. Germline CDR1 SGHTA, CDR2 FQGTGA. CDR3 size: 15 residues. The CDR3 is CASSPDRGRLDGYTF. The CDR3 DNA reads TGTGCCAGCAGCCCAGACAGGGGGCGGTTGGATGGCTACACCTTC.

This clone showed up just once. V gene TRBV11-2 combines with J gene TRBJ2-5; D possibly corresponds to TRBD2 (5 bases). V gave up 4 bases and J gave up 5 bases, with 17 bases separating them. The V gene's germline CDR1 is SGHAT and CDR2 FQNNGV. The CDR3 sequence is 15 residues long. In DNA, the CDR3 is TGTGCCAGCAGCTCCCCGACTCTGCGAGGGGAGACCCAGTACTTC. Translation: CASSSPTLRGETQYF.

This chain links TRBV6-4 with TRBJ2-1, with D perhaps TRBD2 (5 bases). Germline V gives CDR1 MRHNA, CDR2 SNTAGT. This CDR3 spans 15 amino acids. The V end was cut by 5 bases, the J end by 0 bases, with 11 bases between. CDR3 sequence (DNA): TGTGCCAGCAGTCCTAGGGCGGGCTCCTACAATGAGCAGTTCTTC. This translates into CASSPRAGSYNEQFF.

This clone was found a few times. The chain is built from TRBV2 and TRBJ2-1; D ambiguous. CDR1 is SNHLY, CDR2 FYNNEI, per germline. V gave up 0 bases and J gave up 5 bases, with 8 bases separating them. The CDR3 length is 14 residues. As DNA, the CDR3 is TGTGCCAGCAGTGAAGCGCTTCTAGACAATGAGCAGTTCTTC. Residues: CASSEALLDNEQFF.

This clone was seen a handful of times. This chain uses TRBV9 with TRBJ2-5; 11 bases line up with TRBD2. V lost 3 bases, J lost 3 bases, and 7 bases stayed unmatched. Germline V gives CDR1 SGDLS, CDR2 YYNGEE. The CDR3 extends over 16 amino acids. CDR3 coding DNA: TGTGCCAGCAGCGCCCAACTAGCGGGAGTGGAAGAGACCCAGTACTTC. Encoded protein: CASSAQLAGVEETQYF.

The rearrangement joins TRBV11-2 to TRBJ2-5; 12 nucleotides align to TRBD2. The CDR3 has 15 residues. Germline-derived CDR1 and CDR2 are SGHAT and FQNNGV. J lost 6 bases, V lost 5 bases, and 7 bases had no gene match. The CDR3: CASSLGLAGKQTQYF. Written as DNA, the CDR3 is TGTGCCAGCAGCCTCGGACTAGCGGGGAAGCAGACCCAGTACTTC. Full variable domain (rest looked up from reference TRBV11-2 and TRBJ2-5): EAGVAQSPRYKIIEKRQSVAFWCNPISGHATLYWYQQILGQGPKLLIQFQNNGVVDDSQLPKDRFSAERLKGVDSTLKIQPAKLEDSAVYLCASSLGLAGKQTQYFGPGTRLLVL.

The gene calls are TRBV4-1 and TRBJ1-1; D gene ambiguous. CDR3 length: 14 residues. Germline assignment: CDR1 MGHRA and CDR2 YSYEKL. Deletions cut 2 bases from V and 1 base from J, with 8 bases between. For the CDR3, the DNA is TGCGCCAGCAGCCAACACACCCGGAACACTGAAGCTTTCTTT. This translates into CASSQHTRNTEAFF.

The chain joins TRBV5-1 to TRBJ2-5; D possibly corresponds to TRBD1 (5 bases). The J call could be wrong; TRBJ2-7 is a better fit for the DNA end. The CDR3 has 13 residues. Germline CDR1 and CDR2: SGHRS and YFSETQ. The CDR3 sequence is CASSLRQGNEQYF. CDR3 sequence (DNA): TGCGCCAGCAGCTTGCGGCAGGGCAACGAGCAGTACTTC.

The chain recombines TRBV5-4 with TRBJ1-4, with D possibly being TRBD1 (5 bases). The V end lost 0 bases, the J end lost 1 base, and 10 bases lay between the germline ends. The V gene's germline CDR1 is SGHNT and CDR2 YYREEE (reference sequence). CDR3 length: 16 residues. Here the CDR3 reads CASSLGQGGTNEKLFF. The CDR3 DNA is TGTGCCAGCAGCTTGGGGCAGGGAGGAACTAATGAAAAACTGTTTTTT.

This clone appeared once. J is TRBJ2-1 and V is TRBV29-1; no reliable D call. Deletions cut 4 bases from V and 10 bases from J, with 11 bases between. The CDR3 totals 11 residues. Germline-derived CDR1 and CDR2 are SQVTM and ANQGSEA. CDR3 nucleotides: TGCAGCGTTGCTGCCGCTAGAGAGCAGTTCTTC. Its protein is CSVAAAREQFF.